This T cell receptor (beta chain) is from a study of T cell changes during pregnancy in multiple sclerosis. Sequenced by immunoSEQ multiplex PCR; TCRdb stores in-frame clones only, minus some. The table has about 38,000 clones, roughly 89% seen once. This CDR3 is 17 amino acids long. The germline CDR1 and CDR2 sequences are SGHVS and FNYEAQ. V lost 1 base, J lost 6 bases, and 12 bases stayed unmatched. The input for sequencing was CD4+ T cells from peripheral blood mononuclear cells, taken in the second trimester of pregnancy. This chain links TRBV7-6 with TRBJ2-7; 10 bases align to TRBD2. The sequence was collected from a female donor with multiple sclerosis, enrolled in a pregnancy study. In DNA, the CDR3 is TGTGCCAGCAGCTTAGTGCACGCAGCGGGAGGGCCCGGCGAGCAGTACTTC. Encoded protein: CASSLVHAAGGPGEQYF.